These 9 T cell receptor beta chains were sequenced from one sample in a study of patients and donors after allogeneic stem cell transplantation. MiXCR was run by TCRdb on the RT-PCR reads, yielding one entry per CDR3 protein. The profile covers about a million distinct CDR3 sequences, with about a sixth appearing a single time and 6% taken by the ten largest. The sample consisted of blood, either unsorted or a sorted T cell fraction (not recorded which). Source of these receptors: a human donor who was either an allogeneic HSCT recipient or a stem cell or donor lymphocyte infusion donor (not recorded which). It is not recorded whose cells these are; they may come from a transplant donor.

This clonotype occurred many times. This chain uses TRBV4-3 with TRBJ1-3, with D hard to call. V lost 4 bases to trimming and J lost 0 bases, with 10 bases between them. Looked up from germline, CDR1 is LGHNA and CDR2 is YSLEER. The CDR3 consists of 15 residues. CDR3 sequence reads: CASSRGPNSGNTIYF. The DNA of the CDR3 is TGCGCCAGCAGCCGCGGACCTAACTCTGGAAACACCATATATTTT.

The J gene is TRBJ1-1, the V gene TRBV12-3 or TRBV12-4; D possibly corresponds to TRBD1 (6 bases). This CDR3 spans 15 amino acids. The V end lost 7 bases, the J end lost 2 bases, and 17 bases lay between the germline ends. CDR3 protein: CASNRARDINTEAFF. CDR3 in DNA: TGTGCCAGCAACAGAGCTCGGGACATCAACACTGAAGCTTTCTTT.

This clonotype was recorded many times. The chain links TRBV4-1 to TRBJ1-1; D perhaps matches TRBD1 (5 bases). Trimming took 0 bases from V and 0 from J, leaving 17 bases between them. Germline values: CDR1 MGHRA, CDR2 YSYEKL. The CDR3 totals 18 residues. CDR3 amino acids: CASSQEGGPGLMNTEAFF. The DNA of the CDR3 is TGCGCCAGCAGCCAAGAGGGGGGACCGGGACTGATGAACACTGAAGCTTTCTTT.

This clonotype has more than one count but fewer than ten. The chain recombines TRBV6-5 with TRBJ2-5, with D tentatively TRBD2 (6 bases). CDR3 length: 17 amino acids. The ends were cut back, 2 bases at V and 2 bases at J, with 18 bases in the middle. Germline V gene data show CDR1 as MNHEY and CDR2 as SVGAGI. The CDR3 nucleotides read TGTGCCAGCAGTTACCTTACCAGGGAAGGAGGGCAAGAGACCCAGTACTTC. It encodes CASSYLTREGGQETQYF.

This clonotype came up a few times. The chain links TRBV7-9 to TRBJ1-6; perhaps TRBD1 as D (5 bases). Germline lookup yields CDR1 SEHNR and CDR2 FQNEAQ (reference sequence). The CDR3 totals 15 residues. V was cut by 4 bases and J by 5 bases, with 12 bases left in between. CDR3 protein: CASSYQGEDNSPLHF. The CDR3 DNA reads TGTGCCAGCAGCTATCAGGGAGAAGATAATTCACCCCTCCACTTT. Using reference TRBV7-9 and TRBJ1-6 for the parts outside the CDR3, the full variable domain is DTGVSQNPRHKITKRGQNVTFRCDPISEHNRLYWYRQTLGQGPEFLTYFQNEAQLEKSRLLSDRFSAERPKGSFSTLEIQRTEQGDSAMYLCASSYQGEDNSPLHFGNGTRLTVT.

There are a few counts of this clonotype. The V call is TRBV5-1, the J call TRBJ1-4, with 10 bases that match TRBD1. V shed 4 bases and J 2 bases; nucleotides not matched to a gene: 2. The germline V gene has CDR1 SGHRS and CDR2 YFSETQ. This CDR3 comprises 15 residues. DNA for the CDR3: TGCGCCAGCAGCATGGGACAGGGGACTAATGAAAAACTGTTTTTT. Translated, it gives CASSMGQGTNEKLFF.

The rearrangement links TRBV27 to TRBJ1-4; D call uncertain. Germline V gives CDR1 MNHEY, CDR2 SMNVEV (reference sequence). V dropped 2 bases and J dropped 8 bases, with 15 bases sitting between them. CDR3 length equals 15 residues. The CDR3 nucleotides read TGTGCCAGCAGTTTACTGTGGGCGGACTACGAAAAACTGTTTTTT. It is translated as CASSLLWADYEKLFF.

This clonotype was seen only a few times. This chain connects TRBV5-1 to TRBJ2-1; 12 positions agree with TRBD2. The V gene's germline CDR1 is SGHRS and CDR2 YFSETQ. This CDR3 is 15 amino acids long. The ends lost 3 bases at V and 8 bases at J; junction bases unmatched: 6. In nucleotides, the CDR3 is TGCGCCAGCAGCTACTCTAGCGGGGGGGCTTATGAGCAGTTCTTC. Translating it yields CASSYSSGGAYEQFF.

In this sample, this clonotype turned up a few times. The chain joins TRBV20-1 to TRBJ1-4, with D possibly being TRBD1 (6 bases). V was pared by 0 bases and J by 7 bases, with 15 bases between. The CDR3 has 15 residues. Looked up from germline, CDR1 is DFQATT and CDR2 is SNEGSKA (reference sequence). The CDR3 nucleotides are TGCAGTGCTAGAGATTTGGGACACTCATTTGAAAAACTGTTTTTT. This translates into CSARDLGHSFEKLFF.